The rows below give T cell receptor beta chains drawn from one sample of a study of T cells in narcolepsy. TCRdb's table, derived via immunoSEQ multiplex PCR, lists solely in-frame clones and lacks some. Here the sample spans 27,000 or so clones, more than 75% being singletons. What was sequenced was CD45RA- memory CD4+ T cells from PBMCs. The receptors come from a human donor with narcolepsy. CDR3s include the opening cysteine and the closing phenylalanine or tryptophan. D genes are given only for firm matches. Only part of the rows carry a size: once, few, many, or a class if the clone is expanded.

clone_size,d_call,v_call,j_call,cdr3_nt,cdr3_aa
.,.,TRBV5-1,TRBJ1-1,TGCGCCAGCAGCGCGGGGGGTAGTAACACTGAAGCTTTCTTT,CASSAGGSNTEAFF
.,TRBD2,TRBV18,TRBJ2-5,TGTGCCAGCTCCCTCGGACTAGCGGAGACCCAGTACTTC,CASSLGLAETQYF
.,.,TRBV19,TRBJ1-2,TGTGCCAGTAGTCACCCGACGGGAAACTATGGCTACACCTTC,CASSHPTGNYGYTF
.,.,TRBV7-4,TRBJ2-5,TGTGCCAGCAGCTTGGGAGGGGGACACCAAGAGACCCAGTACTTC,CASSLGGGHQETQYF
.,.,TRBV13,TRBJ1-3,TGTGCCAGCAGCTTAGGTGGGCCGACCCGGGGAAACACCATATATTTT,CASSLGGPTRGNTIYF
once,.,TRBV7-9,TRBJ1-3,TGTGCCAGCAGCTCCAGGACAGCCTCTGGAAACACCATATATTTT,CASSSRTASGNTIYF
.,TRBD1,TRBV28,TRBJ1-6,TGTGCCAGCAGGGACGACAGGGGGAATTCACCCCTCCACTTT,CASRDDRGNSPLHF
medium-sized,.,TRBV4-1,TRBJ1-3,TGCGCCAGCAGCCAAGAGGGGCAGATCTCTGGAAACACCATATATTTT,CASSQEGQISGNTIYF
.,.,TRBV6-1,TRBJ2-1,TGTGCCAGCAGGATTAGCGGCTCTTACAATGAGCAGTTCTTC,CASRISGSYNEQFF
.,.,TRBV19,TRBJ2-1,TGTGCCAGTAGTCTGGATTACAATGAGCAGTTCTTC,CASSLDYNEQFF
.,.,TRBV6-1,TRBJ1-6,TGTGCCAGCAGTGAAGGGTCACCCCTCCACTTT,CASSEGSPLHF
.,.,TRBV5-1,TRBJ1-1,TGCGCCAGCAGCTTGACCCGGGGGCGAGAAGCTTTCTTT,CASSLTRGREAFF
.,.,TRBV15,TRBJ2-5,TGTGCCACCAGCCCGCGGTGGGGCGGTGAGACCCAGTACTTC,CATSPRWGGETQYF
.,.,TRBV2,TRBJ2-2,TGTGCCAGCAGGGGGAACACCGGGGAGCTGTTTTTT,CASRGNTGELFF
once,.,TRBV2,TRBJ1-2,TGTGCCAGCAGTGAAGCGGTAATCCAGGAGGGCTACACCTTC,CASSEAVIQEGYTF
.,TRBD1,TRBV18,TRBJ2-5,TGTGCCAGCTCAGACAGGGGGCAATTCTCCGCTGGAGAGACCCAGTACTTC,CASSDRGQFSAGETQYF
.,.,TRBV5-8,TRBJ2-1,TGTGCCGGGGGCGGGGAGGCGATGAATGAGCAGTTCTTC,CAGGGEAMNEQFF
.,.,TRBV7-8,TRBJ2-1,TGTGCCAGCAGCTTAGGGGTCGGAGGAAACAATGAGCAGTTCTTC,CASSLGVGGNNEQFF
.,.,TRBV10-2,TRBJ2-1,TGCGCCAGCAGTGAGCTCGTCCCCAATGAGCAGTTCTTC,CASSELVPNEQFF
.,.,TRBV29-1,TRBJ2-5,TGCAGCGTTGCCCCACCCGGAGAGACCCAGTACTTC,CSVAPPGETQYF
once,TRBD1,TRBV19,TRBJ1-2,TGTGCCAGTACGGGCAGGGGGCGCGACGGGGATGGCTACACCTTC,CASTGRGRDGDGYTF
.,.,TRBV6-1,TRBJ1-2,TGTGCCAGCAGCGAGGGGGGGACGGTAGTGAGTTACACCTTC,CASSEGGTVVSYTF
.,.,TRBV14,TRBJ1-2,TGTGCCAGCAGCCAAGATCGATCCCTCTACACCTTC,CASSQDRSLYTF
once,.,TRBV10-3,TRBJ1-1,TGTGCCATCAGCGCCTTGGGGGGCCCGTTTTCCACTGAAGCTTTCTTT,CAISALGGPFSTEAFF
.,TRBD1,TRBV2,TRBJ1-1,TGTGCCAGCAGTACCTCTCTTACAGGGGCCACTGAAGCTTTCTTT,CASSTSLTGATEAFF
.,TRBD1,TRBV7-9,TRBJ2-2,TGTGCCAGCAGATCAGGGGGTAGCGCGAACACCGGGGAGCTGTTTTTT,CASRSGGSANTGELFF
.,.,TRBV4-2,TRBJ1-1,TGTGCCAGCAGCCAAGATTATTCAGGGAACACTGAAGCTTTCTTT,CASSQDYSGNTEAFF
.,TRBD2,TRBV2,TRBJ2-2,TGTGCCAGCAGTGCAGTCGGGGGGGCTGGCACCGGGGAGCTGTTTTTT,CASSAVGGAGTGELFF
.,.,TRBV7-8,TRBJ1-2,TGTGCCAGCAGCCCAGGACAGAACTATGGCTACACCTTC,CASSPGQNYGYTF
.,TRBD1,TRBV10-3,TRBJ2-2,TGTGCCATCAGGGCGACAGGGAACGACGGGGAGCTGTTTTTT,CAIRATGNDGELFF
.,.,TRBV5-1,TRBJ1-1,TGCGCCAGCAGCTTGGCCTTTTTGAACACTGAAGCTTTCTTT,CASSLAFLNTEAFF
.,.,TRBV28,TRBJ1-2,TGTGCCAGCAGTCTCTCTTTACGTTCGTTCTATGGCTACACCTTC,CASSLSLRSFYGYTF
.,.,TRBV5-4,TRBJ2-7,TGTGCCAGCAGCTTGGGTGTGCACTACGAGCAGTACTTC,CASSLGVHYEQYF
.,TRBD1,TRBV27,TRBJ1-2,TGTGCCAGCAGTGGGTTTGGACAGGGGTCCGGCTACACCTTC,CASSGFGQGSGYTF
.,.,TRBV6-1,TRBJ1-2,TGTGCCAGCAGTGTCGCTTACTCTAACTATGGCTACACCTTC,CASSVAYSNYGYTF
.,TRBD1,TRBV5-1,TRBJ2-3,TGCGCCAGCAGCATTGGGACAGTAGATACGCAGTATTTT,CASSIGTVDTQYF
.,.,TRBV5-1,TRBJ1-3,TGCGCCAGCAGCTTGACCGGAGTCTCTGGAAACACCATATATTTT,CASSLTGVSGNTIYF
.,.,TRBV10-3,TRBJ2-7,TGTGCCATCAGTGAGTCTCTGGCGGGGCAGCGCGAGCAGTACTTC,CAISESLAGQREQYF
once,TRBD1,TRBV6-5,TRBJ1-5,TGTGCCAGCAGTTCCAGGGGGCCTAACGCGCCCCAGCATTTT,CASSSRGPNAPQHF